These 19 T cell receptor beta chains were sequenced from one sample in a study of blood T cell repertoires in COVID-19. Assay: immunoSEQ multiplex PCR; the TCRdb copy retains only in-frame clones and omits some. This sample has 410,000 or so clones, with 75% to 90% found just once. Sequenced input: peripheral blood. Receptors originate from a middle-aged woman with COVID-19, enrolled during active disease.

The chain uses TRBV10-3 and TRBJ2-3; 8 bases agree with TRBD2. The germline V gene encodes CDR1 ENHRY and CDR2 SYGVKD. With V trimmed by 6 bases and J by 4 bases, 9 bases remained unmatched. This CDR3 comprises 15 residues. CDR3 sequence: CAISAGLGFADTQYF. The CDR3 DNA follows: TGTGCCATCAGCGCGGGACTAGGTTTTGCAGATACGCAGTATTTT.

This chain uses TRBV19 with TRBJ2-1; 10 bases match TRBD2. V was clipped by 3 bases and J by 0 bases; unmatched bases: 2. Germline V gene sequence: CDR1 LNHDA, CDR2 SQIVND (reference sequence). The CDR3 runs 16 residues. The CDR3 protein is CASSILAGGSYNEQFF. CDR3 DNA sequence: TGTGCCAGTAGTATTTTAGCGGGGGGCTCCTACAATGAGCAGTTCTTC.

The chain is built from TRBV30 and TRBJ1-3; 8 bases are shared with TRBD1. From germline, CDR1 is GTSNPN and CDR2 SVGIG (reference sequence). The CDR3 is 14 residues long. The V and J ends lost 4 bases and 2 bases, in that order; junction bases with no gene match: 4. This CDR3 reads CAWIPTGAGNTIYF. In DNA, the CDR3 is TGTGCCTGGATTCCGACAGGGGCTGGAAACACCATATATTTT.

The CDR3 DNA reads TGTGCCAGCTCACCACCAAGCGGACGGGGGGGCGGGCAAGAAGCTTTCTTT. This codes for CASSPPSGRGGGQEAFF. The chain combines TRBV18 with TRBJ1-1; weak D call: TRBD1 (6 bases). V was pared by 0 bases and J by 8 bases, with 22 bases between. CDR1 and CDR2 from the germline V gene are KGHSH and LQKENI. The CDR3 totals 17 residues.

The rearrangement joins TRBV28 to TRBJ1-2; D is perhaps TRBD1 (6 bases). CDR1 and CDR2 (germline): MDHEN, SYDVKM. Trimming shortened V by 3 bases and J by 4 bases, and 12 bases separated the two germline ends. The CDR3 extends over 14 amino acids. The CDR3 DNA is TGTGCCAGCAGTTTCGAGGGGGGGATCTATGGCTACACCTTC. It is translated as CASSFEGGIYGYTF.

The V gene is TRBV30, the J gene TRBJ1-1; TRBD1 matches 9 bases. This CDR3 is built from 15 residues. Germline trimming cut 2 bases from V and 3 bases from J; bases unmatched to any gene: 7. Germline loops: CDR1 GTSNPN, CDR2 SVGIG (reference sequence). The chain's CDR3 is CAWSYRGRADTEAFF. As DNA, the CDR3 is TGTGCCTGGAGTTACAGGGGGCGCGCGGACACTGAAGCTTTCTTT. The full variable domain, rest sourced from reference TRBV30 and TRBJ1-1, is SQTIHQWPATLVQPVGSPLSLECTVEGTSNPNLYWYRQAAGRGLQLLFYSVGIGQISSEVPQNLSASRPQDRQFILSSKKLLLSDSGFYLCAWSYRGRADTEAFFGQGTRLTVV.

V gene TRBV30 combines with J gene TRBJ1-3; D gene unclear. This CDR3 has 13 residues. The ends were cut back, 3 bases at V and 2 bases at J, with 8 bases in the middle. Germline V CDR1 and CDR2: GTSNPN, SVGIG (reference sequence). The CDR3 sequence is CAWSGGPGNTIYF. DNA of the CDR3: TGTGCCTGGAGCGGCGGCCCTGGAAACACCATATATTTT.

V gene TRBV18 combines with J gene TRBJ1-4; no reliable D call. The CDR3 totals 14 residues. V was cut by 3 bases and J by 5 bases, with 10 bases left in between. Per the germline V gene, CDR1 is KGHSH and CDR2 is LQKENI. CDR3 sequence: CASSPAGPNEKLFF. CDR3 coding DNA: TGTGCCAGCTCACCGGCGGGCCCAAATGAAAAACTGTTTTTT.

V usage is TRBV7-3 and J usage is TRBJ2-5; 9 positions agree with TRBD2. With 1 base clipped from V and 1 base from J, the junction kept 4 bases outside the gene matches. Germline V lookup: CDR1 SGHTA, CDR2 FQGTGA. The CDR3 totals 16 residues. CDR3 region: CASSLKGGGVQETQYF. For the CDR3, the DNA is TGTGCCAGCAGCTTAAAGGGCGGGGGGGTCCAAGAGACCCAGTACTTC.

This clone came up a few times. The chain carries TRBV7-9 and TRBJ1-1; D remains unclear. V was trimmed by 2 bases and J by 1 base, leaving 8 bases between them. CDR1 and CDR2 from the germline V gene are SEHNR and FQNEAQ (reference sequence). CDR3 length: 14 amino acids. The CDR3: CASSLTDSNTEAFF. In DNA form, the CDR3 reads TGTGCCAGCAGCTTAACGGACTCGAACACTGAAGCTTTCTTT.

The chain is built from TRBV12-5 and TRBJ2-3, with TRBD1 identical over 10 bases. V dropped 6 bases and J dropped 6; count of bases not matched to a gene: 12. Germline loops: CDR1 LGHNT, CDR2 FRNRAP. The CDR3 has 16 amino acids. For the CDR3, the DNA is TGTGCTAGTGGCCTCGGGACAGGGGCTTTTGTGGATACGCAGTATTTT. This encodes CASGLGTGAFVDTQYF.

The genes are TRBV7-8 and TRBJ1-2; 7 bases are shared with TRBD1. CDR3 size: 14 residues. In germline, CDR1 is SGHVS, CDR2 FQNEAQ. Unmatched junction bases numbered 6, after V lost 2 bases and J lost 6 bases. CDR3 region: CASSLSGQVNGYTF. CDR3 nucleotides: TGTGCCAGCAGCTTATCCGGACAGGTGAATGGCTACACCTTC.

The chain employs TRBV7-9 and TRBJ2-2; TRBD2 agrees at 7 bases. V shed 3 bases and J 0 bases; nucleotides not matched to a gene: 1. CDR3 size: 15 residues. The V gene's germline CDR1 is SEHNR and CDR2 FQNEAQ (reference sequence). The CDR3 nucleotides read TGTGCCAGCAGCTTCCGGGGGGCGAACACCGGGGAGCTGTTTTTT. The encoded protein is CASSFRGANTGELFF.

The V and J genes are TRBV2 and TRBJ2-7, with TRBD1 as a possible D gene (6 bases). V was trimmed by 8 bases and J by 3 bases, leaving 17 bases between them. The germline V gene has CDR1 SNHLY and CDR2 FYNNEI. This CDR3 contains 14 residues. The CDR3 spells CASLSTGHHYEQYF. CDR3 DNA: TGTGCCAGCCTAAGTACGGGACATCACTACGAGCAGTACTTC.

The chain is built from TRBV4-3 and TRBJ1-1, with 8 bases matching TRBD1. The trim removed 4 bases at V and 1 base at J, leaving 5 bases unmatched. Germline V CDR1 and CDR2: LGHNA, YSLEER. The CDR3 runs to 15 residues. For the CDR3, the DNA is TGCGCCAGCAGCCGACAGGGGCGAGGGAACACTGAAGCTTTCTTT. Residues: CASSRQGRGNTEAFF.

The chain combines TRBV19 with TRBJ2-1; 14 nucleotides agree with TRBD2. The CDR3 length is 16 residues. With V trimmed by 4 bases and J by 8 bases, 7 bases remained unmatched. CDR1 and CDR2 from the germline V gene are LNHDA and SQIVND (reference sequence). The CDR3 here is CASSTTSGRVSYEQFF. As DNA, the CDR3 is TGTGCCAGTAGTACGACTAGCGGGAGGGTCAGCTATGAGCAGTTCTTC. The full variable domain, in which reference TRBV19 and TRBJ2-1 provide the parts outside the CDR3, is DGGITQSPKYLFRKEGQNVTLSCEQNLNHDAMYWYRQDPGQGLRLIYYSQIVNDFQKGDIAEGYSVSREKKESFPLTVTSAQKNPTAFYLCASSTTSGRVSYEQFFGPGTRLTVL.

This chain connects TRBV6-6 to TRBJ1-2; the D is unclear. Trimming removed 2 bases at V and 3 bases at J, with 10 bases between. Germline V CDR1 and CDR2: MNHNY, SVGAGI (reference sequence). This CDR3 has 14 amino acids. The CDR3 nucleotides are TGTGCCAGCAGTTACACGTGGAGGGACTATGGCTACACCTTC. It is translated as CASSYTWRDYGYTF.

V and J are TRBV11-1 and TRBJ2-1, with TRBD1 matching over 8 bases. V shed 5 bases, J shed 8 bases, and the junction held 5 bases outside the gene matches. CDR1 is SGHAT, CDR2 FQDESV, per germline (reference sequence). The CDR3 is made up of 13 amino acids. CDR3 in amino acids: CASSRGQGYEQFF. CDR3 in DNA: TGTGCCAGCAGCCGTGGACAGGGCTATGAGCAGTTCTTC.

By share of the sample, this clone is medium-sized. The V and J genes are TRBV9 and TRBJ2-2; 8 nucleotides align to TRBD2. V shed 0 bases and J 5 bases; nucleotides not matched to a gene: 3. This CDR3 has 15 residues. Germline CDR1 SGDLS, CDR2 YYNGEE. The CDR3 loop reads CASSVAGGRTGELFF. The CDR3 nucleotides are TGTGCCAGCAGCGTAGCGGGAGGGCGGACCGGGGAGCTGTTTTTT.